The rows below give T cell receptor beta chains drawn from one sample of a study of blood T cell repertoires in COVID-19. Sequencing was performed with immunoSEQ multiplex PCR; in TCRdb, only in-frame clones are kept and a portion is missing. This sample yields about 200,000 clones, of which 86% are seen a single time; approximately 6.1% belongs to the top ten. Material for sequencing was peripheral blood. The receptors were gathered from a man aged 80 or over with acute or convalescent COVID-19. The CDR3 runs from the conserved cysteine through the conserved F or W. The D gene is left open where the match is weak. Rows give clone size only sometimes, using once, few, many, or a class for an expanded clone.

size: few; J: TRBJ2-1; D: .; V: TRBV7-3; DNA: TGTGCCAGCAGCGCGGGTGGACTAAGCTCCTACAATGAGCAGTTCTTC; CDR3: CASSAGGLSSYNEQFF
size: .; J: TRBJ1-4; D: .; V: TRBV19; DNA: TGTGCCAGTAGTGATGACCGGAGACGTCTTGAAAAACTGTTTTTT; CDR3: CASSDDRRRLEKLFF
size: .; J: TRBJ2-1; D: .; V: TRBV10-3; DNA: TGTGCCATCAGTGACGGGCTAGCCCCCCGACGGAATGAGCAGTTCTTC; CDR3: CAISDGLAPRRNEQFF
size: .; J: TRBJ1-6; D: .; V: TRBV21-1; DNA: TGTGCCAGCAGCCCGAAAAGGGGGACAGGTACAAATAATTCACCCCTCCACTTT; CDR3: CASSPKRGTGTNNSPLHF
size: .; J: TRBJ1-2; D: .; V: TRBV7-9; DNA: TGTGCCAGCAGCTACTACGGGAACTATGGCTACACCTTC; CDR3: CASSYYGNYGYTF
size: .; J: TRBJ1-5; D: .; V: TRBV23-1; DNA: TGCGCCAGCAGTCATGGTCAGAATCAGCCCCAGCATTTT; CDR3: CASSHGQNQPQHF
size: few; J: TRBJ2-3; D: .; V: TRBV7-2; DNA: TGTGCCAGCAGCTTAGGACTAGGCACAGATACGCAGTATTTT; CDR3: CASSLGLGTDTQYF
size: .; J: TRBJ2-4; D: TRBD1; V: TRBV15; DNA: TGTGCCACCAGCAGCGACCAGGGGGCGGATAAAAACATTCAGTACTTC; CDR3: CATSSDQGADKNIQYF
size: .; J: TRBJ2-4; D: .; V: TRBV9; DNA: TGTGCCAGCAGCGAGCAGGGGTTGCAGACCAAAAACATTCAGTACTTC; CDR3: CASSEQGLQTKNIQYF
size: once; J: TRBJ2-1; D: TRBD2; V: TRBV18; DNA: TGTGCCAGCTCACCAATAGCGGGAGCAGCCTACAATGAGCAGTTCTTC; CDR3: CASSPIAGAAYNEQFF
size: .; J: TRBJ2-5; D: .; V: TRBV7-9; DNA: TGTGCCAGCAGCTTCGGACAGTACCAAGAGACCCAGTACTTC; CDR3: CASSFGQYQETQYF
size: .; J: TRBJ2-3; D: TRBD2; V: TRBV18; DNA: TGTGCCAGCTCACCACCGACGGGAGGTTTTCGAGGCACAGATACGCAGTATTTT; CDR3: CASSPPTGGFRGTDTQYF
size: few; J: TRBJ1-1; D: .; V: TRBV6-2/TRBV6-3; DNA: TGTGCCAGCAGTCCATACACAGTGAACACTGAAGCTTTCTTT; CDR3: CASSPYTVNTEAFF
size: once; J: TRBJ2-1; D: .; V: TRBV19; DNA: TGTGCCAGTAGTATTTTGGGGACACGGAGCAGTGAGCAGTTCTTC; CDR3: CASSILGTRSSEQFF
size: few; J: TRBJ2-2; D: .; V: TRBV7-2; DNA: TGTGCCAGCAGCCCAATTAGGGGGAACACCGGGGAGCTGTTTTTT; CDR3: CASSPIRGNTGELFF
size: .; J: TRBJ2-7; D: TRBD1; V: TRBV7-9; DNA: TGTGCCAGCAGCTTAGGGCAGGGGGTGGTTGAGCAGTACTTC; CDR3: CASSLGQGVVEQYF
size: once; J: TRBJ2-1; D: .; V: TRBV14; DNA: TGTGCCAGCAGCCTCGCGGGACAGTCCTACAATGAGCAGTTCTTC; CDR3: CASSLAGQSYNEQFF
size: .; J: TRBJ1-4; D: .; V: TRBV7-8; DNA: TGTGCCAGCAGCTTAGGCGGGGTTCCGGAAAAACTGTTTTTT; CDR3: CASSLGGVPEKLFF
size: .; J: TRBJ2-3; D: .; V: TRBV28; DNA: TGTGCCAGCAGCCGAGCCCGCACAGATACGCAGTATTTT; CDR3: CASSRARTDTQYF
size: once; J: TRBJ1-1; D: TRBD1; V: TRBV19; DNA: TGTGCCAGTAGTATAGGCGTGACAGGGGGGACTGAAGCTTTCTTT; CDR3: CASSIGVTGGTEAFF
size: once; J: TRBJ1-4; D: TRBD1; V: TRBV6-6; DNA: TGTGCCAGCAGTTACGGACAGGCGACAACTAATGAAAAACTGTTTTTT; CDR3: CASSYGQATTNEKLFF
size: once; J: TRBJ2-3; D: TRBD2; V: TRBV5-1; DNA: TGCGCCAGCAGCTTGTCTACTAGCGGTTATAGCACAGATACGCAGTATTTT; CDR3: CASSLSTSGYSTDTQYF
size: .; J: TRBJ1-2; D: .; V: TRBV2; DNA: TGTGCCAGCAGTGACCTTTTCACAGACTATGGCTACACCTTC; CDR3: CASSDLFTDYGYTF
size: .; J: TRBJ1-5; D: TRBD1; V: TRBV18; DNA: TGTGCCAGCTCCCCCGGGACAGGGGTGAGCAATCAGCCCCAGCATTTT; CDR3: CASSPGTGVSNQPQHF
size: .; J: TRBJ2-1; D: .; V: TRBV7-9; DNA: TGTGCCAGCAACAAGGCGGCAGGGTCGAAGGATGAGCAGTTCTTC; CDR3: CASNKAAGSKDEQFF
size: few; J: TRBJ1-3; D: .; V: TRBV7-9; DNA: TGTGCCAGCAGCGCCAGGGAGGTAAACACCATATATTTT; CDR3: CASSAREVNTIYF
size: .; J: TRBJ2-7; D: .; V: TRBV5-1; DNA: TGCGCCAGCAGCTTGACGGCGGGGGCTGACGAGCAGTACTTC; CDR3: CASSLTAGADEQYF
size: .; J: TRBJ1-2; D: .; V: TRBV7-2; DNA: TGTGCCAGCAGCTTATGGCAGGGGAATAACTATGGCTACACCTTC; CDR3: CASSLWQGNNYGYTF
size: once; J: TRBJ1-1; D: TRBD1; V: TRBV18; DNA: TGTGCCAGCTCCCTGGACAGGGGGCGGGAAACTGAAGCTTTCTTT; CDR3: CASSLDRGRETEAFF
size: .; J: TRBJ1-1; D: .; V: TRBV11-3; DNA: TGTGCCAGCAGCTTCGGGAGGAGCACTGAAGCTTTCTTT; CDR3: CASSFGRSTEAFF
size: .; J: TRBJ2-1; D: TRBD1; V: TRBV27; DNA: TGTGCCAGCAGTGAACGACAGGGCTCCCACAATGAGCAGTTCTTC; CDR3: CASSERQGSHNEQFF
size: .; J: TRBJ2-1; D: .; V: TRBV7-3; DNA: TGTGCCAGCAGCTTATTTCGGGACAATGAGCAGTTCTTC; CDR3: CASSLFRDNEQFF
size: .; J: TRBJ1-1; D: .; V: TRBV11-3; DNA: TGTGCCAGCAGCTTAGGTTGGGCAAGGACTGAAGCTTTCTTT; CDR3: CASSLGWARTEAFF
size: .; J: TRBJ2-5; D: TRBD2; V: TRBV10-3; DNA: TGTGCCATCAGTGGCTCTAGCGGGAGAATTGGTGAGACCCAGTACTTC; CDR3: CAISGSSGRIGETQYF
size: .; J: TRBJ2-3; D: TRBD1; V: TRBV19; DNA: TGTGCCAGTATGTTCACAGGGGGAGCGACAGATACGCAGTATTTT; CDR3: CASMFTGGATDTQYF
size: .; J: TRBJ1-6; D: TRBD1; V: TRBV19; DNA: TGTGCCAGTAGACCCGGGACAGACAATTCACCCCTCCACTTT; CDR3: CASRPGTDNSPLHF
size: .; J: TRBJ1-1; D: .; V: TRBV7-2; DNA: TGTGCCAGCAGCTTAGTATCCTTAGCTGAAGCTTTCTTT; CDR3: CASSLVSLAEAFF
size: once; J: TRBJ2-1; D: TRBD2; V: TRBV28; DNA: TGTGCCAGCAGTTTACTCTACAAGCGGGGCAGGGGGGGACTAGCGGGAAATGAGCAGTTCTTC; CDR3: CASSLLYKRGRGGLAGNEQFF
size: .; J: TRBJ1-1; D: .; V: TRBV3-1/TRBV3-2; DNA: TGTGCCAGCAGCGCCCGGGGGGGGGTGGTCGAAGCTTTCTTT; CDR3: CASSARGGVVEAFF
size: .; J: TRBJ2-2; D: .; V: TRBV5-1; DNA: TGCGCCAGCAGCTTAGAGGTGGGCACCGGGGAGCTGTTTTTT; CDR3: CASSLEVGTGELFF
size: .; J: TRBJ1-2; D: TRBD1; V: TRBV5-1; DNA: TGCGCCAGCAGCTTGGACAGGGGCAGAAACTATGGCTACACCTTC; CDR3: CASSLDRGRNYGYTF
size: .; J: TRBJ2-7; D: TRBD2; V: TRBV18; DNA: TGTGCCAGGAGTAGCGGGATCTCCTACGAGCAGTACTTC; CDR3: CARSSGISYEQYF
size: once; J: TRBJ2-1; D: TRBD2; V: TRBV3-1/TRBV3-2; DNA: TGTGCCAGCAGCCGGGCGGGAGTCGTAATTGAGCAGTTCTTC; CDR3: CASSRAGVVIEQFF
size: .; J: TRBJ2-2; D: TRBD1; V: TRBV19; DNA: TGTGCCAGTAGGGACAGGGGGGCCGGGGAGCTGTTTTTT; CDR3: CASRDRGAGELFF
size: .; J: TRBJ2-1; D: .; V: TRBV11-3; DNA: TGTGCCAGCAGCTTAGCGCTCGGGGAGTCGTCCTACAATGAGCAGTTCTTC; CDR3: CASSLALGESSYNEQFF
size: .; J: TRBJ1-1; D: .; V: TRBV7-2; DNA: TGTGCCAGCAGCTGGGGCGGCACTGAAGCTTTCTTT; CDR3: CASSWGGTEAFF
size: .; J: TRBJ1-4; D: .; V: TRBV30; DNA: TGTGCCTGGAGTGTTGGGGGCATCTTAAATGAAAAACTGTTTTTT; CDR3: CAWSVGGILNEKLFF
size: .; J: TRBJ2-1; D: TRBD2; V: TRBV28; DNA: TGTGCCAGCAGTGATCCACGTCGTGCTAGCGGGTACAATGAGCAGTTCTTC; CDR3: CASSDPRRASGYNEQFF
size: .; J: TRBJ2-2; D: .; V: TRBV2; DNA: TGTGCCAGCAGAGTGTCGGGGGCCGGGGAGCTGTTTTTT; CDR3: CASRVSGAGELFF
size: .; J: TRBJ1-3; D: .; V: TRBV25-1; DNA: TGTGCCAGCAGTGCCCGGGTCGGCTCTGGAAACACCATATATTTT; CDR3: CASSARVGSGNTIYF
size: .; J: TRBJ2-1; D: TRBD2; V: TRBV27; DNA: TGTGCCAGCAGCCCTTCCGAATTAGCGGGAGCAGTCCATGAGCAGTTCTTC; CDR3: CASSPSELAGAVHEQFF
size: .; J: TRBJ2-5; D: TRBD2; V: TRBV19; DNA: TGTGCCAGTAGTGACCAGCGGGGCTCCCAAGAGACCCAGTACTTC; CDR3: CASSDQRGSQETQYF
size: .; J: TRBJ1-3; D: .; V: TRBV7-2; DNA: TGTGCCAGCAGCTTAGGGGAGACTAATGCTGGAAACACCATATATTTT; CDR3: CASSLGETNAGNTIYF